This T cell receptor beta chain stems from a study of beta chain features in type 1 diabetes. The wider study: There was similarity between patients and healthy donors in age, gender and cell yields. Findings of the study overall: Among all four CD4+ subsets, Type 1 diabetes patients had TCRB CDR3s that were moderately but significantly shorter.

About 120 mL of blood, on average, came from one heparinised draw per donor. Cell sorting via CD45RO/CCR7/CD25/CD127/CD95/CD27 was performed to obtain CD4+ naive, central memory, regulatory and stem cell-like memory cells. All sorted populations exceeded 95% purity. Looked up from germline, CDR1 is MNHNS and CDR2 is SASEGT. The CDR3 runs to 13 residues. V was shortened by 7 bases and J by 4 bases, with 13 bases between the two germline ends. Concerning this clone itself: Its matching antigen is unknown.

Every isolated RNA sample was fully reverse transcribed, so sequencing captured expressed TCRB transcripts. Profiling relied on immunoSEQ multiplex PCR, and the TCRdb table lists in-frame clones only, not all of them. Here the sample spans approximately 170,000 clones, approximately 8.4% being singletons. The TCR originated in a man younger than 35 with type 1 diabetes. The sequencing sample was made of central memory CD4+ T cells from blood. The gene calls are TRBV6-1 and TRBJ1-1; perhaps TRBD1 as D (5 bases). CDR3: CASNPGLSTEAFF. The CDR3 DNA sequence: TGTGCCAGCAATCCGGGACTTAGCACTGAAGCTTTCTTT.